This TCR beta chain comes out of a study of shared clonotypes between healthy human individuals. The junction had 11 bases not matched to a gene; V was cut back by 7 bases and J by 8 bases. CDR1 and CDR2 from the germline V gene are SNHLY and FYNNEI. The CDR3 covers 15 residues. This table comes from immunoSEQ multiplex PCR, and its TCRdb copy is limited to in-frame clones, with some not included. The sample records about 2 million clones, 85% to 95% being singletons. Terminally differentiated effector memory CD45RA+ cells were left out of the naive CD8 fraction, which was CD45RO-negative and positively selected for CCR7.

The rearrangement joins TRBV2 to TRBJ2-1, with TRBD2 matching 10 bases. The origin of this receptor is a man younger than 35 in good health. The sequenced material came from naive CD8+ T cells sorted from blood. DNA for the CDR3: TGTGCCAGCACTCAAGCGGGGGGGCTCTTTTATGAGCAGTTCTTC. This translates into CASTQAGGLFYEQFF.